One sample yielded the 6 T cell receptor beta chains listed below, sequenced in a study of PD-1 blockade in classical Hodgkin lymphoma. Profiling relied on immunoSEQ multiplex PCR, and the TCRdb table lists in-frame clones only, not all of them. Among 15,000 to 20,000 clones listed, 75% to 90% were seen once. All patients relapsed after autologous stem cell transplantation, and brentuximab vedotin exposure varied. The input for sequencing was peripheral blood mononuclear cells (PBMCs), taken at baseline. These receptors all stem from a human donor with classical Hodgkin lymphoma.

The genes are TRBV7-2 and TRBJ1-1; perhaps TRBD1 as D (5 bases). V was cut by 2 bases and J by 1 base, with 20 bases left in between. Germline CDR1 is SGHTA and CDR2 is FQGNSA. The CDR3 sequence is 18 residues long. CDR3 nucleotides: TGTGCCAGCAGCTTAAGGTTCTGGGGGAATTCCCCGAACACTGAAGCTTTCTTT. Translated: CASSLRFWGNSPNTEAFF.

The chain joins TRBV11-2 to TRBJ1-2; no clear D. V was shortened by 0 bases and J by 3 bases, with 17 bases between the two germline ends. Looked up from germline, CDR1 is SGHAT and CDR2 is FQNNGV. This CDR3 spans 17 amino acids. The CDR3 DNA reads as TGTGCCAGCAGCTTAGATGTTTCCGCCACGCAGTACTATGGCTACACCTTC. Its protein product is CASSLDVSATQYYGYTF. The full variable domain, rest sourced from reference TRBV11-2 and TRBJ1-2, is EAGVAQSPRYKIIEKRQSVAFWCNPISGHATLYWYQQILGQGPKLLIQFQNNGVVDDSQLPKDRFSAERLKGVDSTLKIQPAKLEDSAVYLCASSLDVSATQYYGYTFGSGTRLTVV.

The chain couples TRBV29-1 to TRBJ2-7; tentatively, D is TRBD2 (5 bases). The CDR3 consists of 13 residues. V dropped 7 bases and J dropped 3 bases, with 16 bases sitting between them. Germline lookup yields CDR1 SQVTM and CDR2 ANQGSEA. CDR3: CSGVLAEGYEQYF. In DNA, the CDR3 is TGCAGCGGTGTGCTAGCCGAGGGCTACGAGCAGTACTTC.

The genes are TRBV28 and TRBJ2-7, with D maybe TRBD2 (6 bases). Trimming took 5 bases from V and 0 from J, leaving 17 bases between them. The germline CDR1 and CDR2 sequences are MDHEN and SYDVKM. The CDR3 is 16 residues long. The CDR3 sequence is CASSPPLATSSYEQYF. The CDR3 coding sequence is TGTGCCAGCAGTCCCCCCCTAGCGACGAGCTCCTACGAGCAGTACTTC.

The chain is built from TRBV30 and TRBJ2-1; no reliable D call. Trimming removed 4 bases from V and 7 bases from J, with 11 bases in between. CDR1 is GTSNPN, CDR2 SVGIG, per germline (reference sequence). The CDR3 totals 12 residues. The CDR3 spells CAWNYVRNEQFF. In nucleotides, the CDR3 is TGTGCCTGGAACTACGTCCGTAATGAGCAGTTCTTC.

V is TRBV11-3 and J is TRBJ2-7, with a tentative D call TRBD2 (5 bases). The germline V gene encodes CDR1 SGHNT and CDR2 YENEEA. V was clipped by 5 bases and J by 1 base, with 12 bases between them. The CDR3 runs 14 residues. As DNA, the CDR3 is TGTGCCAGCAGCCCCGGACTCTCTTCCTACGAGCAGTACTTC. Translating it yields CASSPGLSSYEQYF.